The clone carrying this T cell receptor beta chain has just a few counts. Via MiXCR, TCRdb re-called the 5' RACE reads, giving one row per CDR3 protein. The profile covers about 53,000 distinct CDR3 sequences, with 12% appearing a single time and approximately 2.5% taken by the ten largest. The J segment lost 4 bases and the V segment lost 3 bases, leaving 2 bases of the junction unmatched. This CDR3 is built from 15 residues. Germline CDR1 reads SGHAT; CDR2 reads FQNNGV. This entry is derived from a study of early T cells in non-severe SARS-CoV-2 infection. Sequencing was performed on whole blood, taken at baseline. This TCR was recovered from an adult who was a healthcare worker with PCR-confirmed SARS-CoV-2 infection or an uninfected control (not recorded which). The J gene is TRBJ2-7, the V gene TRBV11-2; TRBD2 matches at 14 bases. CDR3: CASSFGLAGGYEQYF. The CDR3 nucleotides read TGTGCCAGCAGCTTCGGACTAGCGGGAGGTTACGAGCAGTACTTC.